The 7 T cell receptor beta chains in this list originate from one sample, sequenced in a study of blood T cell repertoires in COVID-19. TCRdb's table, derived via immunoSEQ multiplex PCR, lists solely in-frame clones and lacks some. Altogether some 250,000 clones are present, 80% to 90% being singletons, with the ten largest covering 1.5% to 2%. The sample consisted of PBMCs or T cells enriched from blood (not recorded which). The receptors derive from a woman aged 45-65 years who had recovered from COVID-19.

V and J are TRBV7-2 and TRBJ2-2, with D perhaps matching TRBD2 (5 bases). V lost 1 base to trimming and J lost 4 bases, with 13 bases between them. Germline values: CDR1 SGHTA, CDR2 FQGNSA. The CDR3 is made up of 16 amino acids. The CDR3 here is CASSLGRPAGTGELFF. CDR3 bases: TGTGCCAGCAGCTTAGGGCGCCCGGCGGGCACCGGGGAGCTGTTTTTT.

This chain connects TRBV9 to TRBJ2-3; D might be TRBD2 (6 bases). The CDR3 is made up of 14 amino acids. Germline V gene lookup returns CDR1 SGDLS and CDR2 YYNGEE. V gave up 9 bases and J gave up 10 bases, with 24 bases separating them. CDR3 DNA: TGTGCCACCGAAAGATCGGGAGAGCGCGGTCCGCAGTATTTT. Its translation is CATERSGERGPQYF.

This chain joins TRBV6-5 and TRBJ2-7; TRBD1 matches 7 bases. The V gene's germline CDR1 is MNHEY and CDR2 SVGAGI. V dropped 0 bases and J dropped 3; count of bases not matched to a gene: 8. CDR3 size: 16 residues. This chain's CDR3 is CASSYSTGQRDYEQYF. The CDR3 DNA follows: TGTGCCAGCAGTTACTCTACGGGACAGCGAGACTACGAGCAGTACTTC.

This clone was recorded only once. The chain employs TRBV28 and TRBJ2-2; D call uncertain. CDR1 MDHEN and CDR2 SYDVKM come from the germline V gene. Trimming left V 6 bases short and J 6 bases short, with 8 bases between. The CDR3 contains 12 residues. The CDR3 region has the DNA TGTGCCAGCAGCCCCCCTCCCGGGGAGCTGTTTTTT. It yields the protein CASSPPPGELFF.

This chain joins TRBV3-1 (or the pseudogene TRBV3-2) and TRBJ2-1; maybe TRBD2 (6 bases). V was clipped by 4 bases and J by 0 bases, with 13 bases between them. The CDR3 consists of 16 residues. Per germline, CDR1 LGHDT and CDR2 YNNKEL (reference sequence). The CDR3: CASSLQAGSSYNEQFF. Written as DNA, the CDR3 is TGTGCCAGCAGCCTTCAAGCGGGTTCCTCCTACAATGAGCAGTTCTTC.

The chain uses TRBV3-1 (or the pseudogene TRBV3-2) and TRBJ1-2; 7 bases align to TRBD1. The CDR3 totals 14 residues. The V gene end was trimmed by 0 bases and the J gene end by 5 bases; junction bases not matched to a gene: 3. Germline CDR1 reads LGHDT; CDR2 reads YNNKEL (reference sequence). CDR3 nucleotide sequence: TGTGCCAGCAGCCAAGAGCACAGGGGATATGGCTACACCTTC. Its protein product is CASSQEHRGYGYTF.

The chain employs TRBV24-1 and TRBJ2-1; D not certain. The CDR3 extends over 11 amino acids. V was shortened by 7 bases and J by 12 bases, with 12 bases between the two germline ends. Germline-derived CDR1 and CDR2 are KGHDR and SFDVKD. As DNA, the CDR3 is TGTGCCACCAGGACAACTTTAAGGCAGTTCTTC. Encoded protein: CATRTTLRQFF.